These 27 T cell receptor beta chains share one sample of origin, sequenced in a study of CD8+ T cells in alopecia areata. As for treatment: oral pan-JAK inhibitor, 5-10 mg twice daily. As the sequencing template, cDNA was produced by extracting RNA and reverse transcribing it. Here immunoSEQ multiplex PCR was the method, and the copy in TCRdb shows in-frame clones only, minus some. The sample contains about 190,000 clones, over 60% of which appear only once. This specimen consisted of CD4+ T cells sorted from blood, obtained at week 4, from a patient treated with tofacitinib. The receptors derive from a human donor with alopecia areata.

J is TRBJ2-6 and V is TRBV10-3; D unclear. This CDR3 has 18 amino acids. V lost 0 bases and J lost 0, with 12 bases in between. The germline gives CDR1 ENHRY, CDR2 SYGVKD. The CDR3 protein is CAISESWGTNSGANVLTF. CDR3 nucleotide sequence: TGTGCCATCAGTGAGTCCTGGGGAACGAACTCTGGGGCCAACGTCCTGACTTTC.

The J gene is TRBJ2-5, the V gene TRBV4-3, with 7 bases identical to TRBD1. Trimming took 4 bases from V and 5 from J; bases not matched to a gene: 4. The V gene's germline CDR1 is LGHNA and CDR2 YSLEER. The CDR3 runs 13 residues. The CDR3 reads CASSPTGMETQYF. DNA of the CDR3: TGCGCCAGCAGCCCGACAGGGATGGAGACCCAGTACTTC.

The gene calls are TRBV5-1 and TRBJ2-7, with TRBD1 as a possible D gene (5 bases). From germline, CDR1 is SGHRS and CDR2 YFSETQ. CDR3 size: 14 residues. Trimming left V 4 bases short and J 7 bases short, with 18 bases between. The CDR3 DNA reads TGCGCCAGCAGCCCACTGACAGAGTTTGGTGAGCAGTACTTC. This gives the protein CASSPLTEFGEQYF.

The chain employs TRBV19 and TRBJ2-1; 8 bases are shared with TRBD1. CDR3 length: 12 residues. CDR1 is LNHDA and CDR2 is SQIVND in the germline V gene (reference sequence). The J segment lost 5 bases and the V segment lost 11 bases, leaving 5 bases of the junction unmatched. The CDR3 DNA sequence: TGTGCCTCTGGGACAGGAAACAATGAGCAGTTCTTC. Its protein is CASGTGNNEQFF.

The chain carries TRBV27 and TRBJ1-2, with 8 bases aligning to TRBD1. V lost 6 bases and J lost 7; bases outside the gene matches: 13. Per germline, CDR1 MNHEY and CDR2 SMNVEV (reference sequence). This CDR3 region has 15 residues. CDR3 residues: CASRARDRMYGGYTF. The CDR3 DNA reads as TGTGCCAGCAGGGCTAGGGACAGGATGTATGGTGGCTACACCTTC.

The genes are TRBV7-2 and TRBJ1-4; D not resolved. CDR1 SGHTA and CDR2 FQGNSA come from the germline V gene. The CDR3 consists of 12 residues. Trimming shortened V by 5 bases and J by 7 bases, and 8 bases separated the two germline ends. CDR3 amino acids: CASSQWGEKLFF. The CDR3 nucleotides read TGTGCCAGCAGCCAATGGGGTGAAAAACTGTTTTTT.

The chain combines TRBV29-1 with TRBJ1-5, with D unclear. V was pared by 0 bases and J by 6 bases, with 12 bases between. Germline V gene data show CDR1 as SQVTM and CDR2 as ANQGSEA. CDR3 length: 14 residues. The CDR3 protein is CSVEDPRLGQPQHF. The CDR3 nucleotides read TGCAGCGTTGAAGACCCTCGTCTCGGTCAGCCCCAGCATTTT.

This clone was observed once. The sample has other DNA sequences that encode this CDR3 too. The chain joins TRBV2 to TRBJ1-2; no clear D gene. With 4 bases removed from V and 4 bases from J, the gap between germline ends came to 7 bases. The germline CDR1 and CDR2 sequences are SNHLY and FYNNEI. The CDR3 spans 12 residues. The CDR3 sequence is CASSGRIYGYTF. For the CDR3, the DNA is TGTGCCAGCAGTGGACGGATCTATGGCTACACCTTC.

The chain has TRBV15 and TRBJ2-2; D call uncertain. Germline-derived CDR1 and CDR2 are LNHNV and YYDKDF (reference sequence). Deletions cut 0 bases from V and 2 bases from J, with 4 bases between. The CDR3 is 14 residues long. The CDR3, as DNA: TGTGCCACCAGCAGAGATTTCAACACCGGGGAGCTGTTTTTT. Translating it yields CATSRDFNTGELFF.

In the case of this clone: Other DNA sequences within the sample encode an identical CDR3. The chain employs TRBV29-1 and TRBJ2-3, with D tentatively TRBD1 (5 bases). V lost 2 bases and J 2 bases, leaving 8 bases between the germline ends. The V gene's germline CDR1 is SQVTM and CDR2 ANQGSEA. The CDR3 spans 13 residues. CDR3 in amino acids: CSVERGYTDTQYF. The DNA for the CDR3 is TGCAGCGTTGAAAGGGGATACACAGATACGCAGTATTTT.

The V and J genes are TRBV6-5 and TRBJ1-1; D gene unclear. V was trimmed by 0 bases and J by 3 bases, leaving 11 bases between them. The germline CDR1 and CDR2 sequences are MNHEY and SVGAGI. This CDR3 is built from 15 residues. Here the CDR3 reads CASSYSSLVDTEAFF. CDR3 nucleotide sequence: TGTGCCAGCAGTTACTCTTCCCTTGTGGACACTGAAGCTTTCTTT.

J is TRBJ2-1 and V is TRBV15; 7 bases fit TRBD1. Per germline, CDR1 LNHNV and CDR2 YYDKDF (reference sequence). Trimming took 7 bases from V and 6 from J; bases not matched to a gene: 6. This CDR3 has 13 amino acids. CDR3 bases: TGTGCCACCACCCACCGGACAGGCAATGAGCAGTTCTTC. Translation gives CATTHRTGNEQFF.

This chain links TRBV15 with TRBJ2-7; tentative D call: TRBD1 (6 bases). Germline CDR1 LNHNV, CDR2 YYDKDF (reference sequence). Trimming took 1 base from V and 1 from J, leaving 23 bases between them. The CDR3 is 19 amino acids. CDR3 coding DNA: TGTGCCACCAGCAGAGTTTACGCGAGAGACAGGTCCGCATCCTACGAGCAGTACTTC. Protein sequence: CATSRVYARDRSASYEQYF. Full variable domain (outside the CDR3, taken from reference TRBV15 and TRBJ2-7): DAMVIQNPRYQVTQFGKPVTLSCSQTLNHNVMYWYQQKSSQAPKLLFHYYDKDFNNEADTPDNFQSRRPNTSFCFLDIRSPGLGDTAMYLCATSRVYARDRSASYEQYFGPGTRLTVT.

The chain links TRBV7-8 to TRBJ1-5; the D is unclear. With 1 base removed from V and 0 bases from J, the gap between germline ends came to 10 bases. The CDR3 loop spans 16 amino acids. CDR1 and CDR2 from the germline V gene are SGHVS and FQNEAQ. The CDR3: CASSLDGGVSNQPQHF. The CDR3 DNA follows: TGTGCCAGCAGCTTAGACGGCGGGGTTAGCAATCAGCCCCAGCATTTT.

The V gene is TRBV2, the J gene TRBJ2-5; a possible D gene is TRBD2 (6 bases). Trimming cost V 4 bases and J 3 bases, with 9 bases left between them. This CDR3 contains 13 residues. Germline V gene data show CDR1 as SNHLY and CDR2 as FYNNEI. Written as DNA, the CDR3 is TGTGCCAGCAGTGTTGGAGGGGAAGAGACCCAGTACTTC. Translated, it gives CASSVGGEETQYF.

The chain couples TRBV4-2 to TRBJ1-1; 9 bases fit TRBD1. Germline-derived CDR1 and CDR2 are LGHNA and YNFKEQ. V was pared by 0 bases and J by 5 bases, with 10 bases of the junction left unmatched. The CDR3 extends over 17 amino acids. CDR3 amino acids: CASSQDYGGQGWTEAFF. In DNA form, the CDR3 reads TGTGCCAGCAGCCAAGATTACGGAGGACAGGGGTGGACTGAAGCTTTCTTT.

The chain links TRBV5-1 to TRBJ2-3; either TRBD1 or TRBD2 may supply D (5 bases each). The germline V gene encodes CDR1 SGHRS and CDR2 YFSETQ. Trimming cost V 0 bases and J 0 bases, with 5 bases left between them. The CDR3 has 14 residues. The CDR3 region has the DNA TGCGCCAGCAGCTTGGGGGGGAGCACAGATACGCAGTATTTT. Its translation: CASSLGGSTDTQYF.

The genes are TRBV29-1 and TRBJ2-1; 8 bases are shared with TRBD2. CDR1 is SQVTM and CDR2 is ANQGSEA in the germline V gene. The CDR3 contains 15 residues. V lost 0 bases to trimming and J lost 5 bases; unmatched junction nucleotides: 6. The CDR3 nucleotides are TGCAGCGTTGAAGATTTACGGGGGGGTCACAATGAGCAGTTCTTC. As protein: CSVEDLRGGHNEQFF.

This chain joins TRBV5-1 and TRBJ2-5; 8 positions match TRBD2. CDR1 is SGHRS and CDR2 is YFSETQ in the germline V gene. CDR3 length: 14 amino acids. J lost 4 bases, V lost 4 bases, and 6 bases had no gene match. The CDR3 here is CASSGTSGPETQYF. In DNA form, the CDR3 reads TGCGCCAGCAGCGGAACTAGCGGTCCAGAGACCCAGTACTTC. Filled out from reference TRBV5-1 and TRBJ2-5, the complete variable domain reads KAGVTQTPRYLIKTRGQQVTLSCSPISGHRSVSWYQQTPGQGLQFLFEYFSETQRNKGNFPGRFSGRQFSNSRSEMNVSTLELGDSALYLCASSGTSGPETQYFGPGTRLLVL.

The chain has TRBV5-6 and TRBJ1-4; 8 bases align to TRBD1. The germline gives CDR1 SGHDT, CDR2 YYEEEE. J gave up 1 base and V 4 bases, and 6 bases lay outside the gene matches. The CDR3 is 16 residues long. The CDR3 loop reads CASSQIGQGTNEKLFF. Written as DNA, the CDR3 is TGTGCCAGCAGCCAGATTGGACAGGGAACTAATGAAAAACTGTTTTTT.

The chain uses TRBV19 and TRBJ1-5; D is uncertain. V was pared by 4 bases and J by 4 bases, with 8 bases between. The CDR3 length is 13 residues. Per the germline V gene, CDR1 is LNHDA and CDR2 is SQIVND (reference sequence). Written as DNA, the CDR3 is TGTGCCAGTAGTACAATAGCAAATCAGCCCCAGCATTTT. Its protein is CASSTIANQPQHF. The full variable domain, its missing parts supplied by reference TRBV19 and TRBJ1-5, is DGGITQSPKYLFRKEGQNVTLSCEQNLNHDAMYWYRQDPGQGLRLIYYSQIVNDFQKGDIAEGYSVSREKKESFPLTVTSAQKNPTAFYLCASSTIANQPQHFGDGTRLSIL.

Concerning this clone: The same CDR3 arises from other DNA sequences in this sample as well. The chain employs TRBV18 and TRBJ2-1; D is ambiguous. The V end was cut by 0 bases, the J end by 7 bases, with 4 bases between. This CDR3 is built from 12 residues. Germline values: CDR1 KGHSH, CDR2 LQKENI. CDR3 loop: CASSPPGNEQFF. The CDR3, as DNA: TGTGCCAGCTCACCACCGGGTAATGAGCAGTTCTTC.

This rearrangement joins TRBV18 to TRBJ2-7; 12 nucleotides align to TRBD2. With V trimmed by 0 bases and J by 5 bases, 5 bases remained unmatched. This CDR3 region has 16 residues. CDR1 KGHSH and CDR2 LQKENI come from the germline V gene. In DNA, the CDR3 is TGTGCCAGCTCACCACCCTCTAGCGGGGGGGGGAACGAGCAGTACTTC. Protein sequence: CASSPPSSGGGNEQYF.

This rearrangement joins TRBV4-2 to TRBJ2-7; the match to TRBD2 covers 7 bases. With V trimmed by 1 base and J by 2 bases, 11 bases remained unmatched. Looked up from germline, CDR1 is LGHNA and CDR2 is YNFKEQ. This CDR3 has 17 residues. The CDR3 protein is CASSQGLGTTIPYEQYF. In DNA, the CDR3 is TGTGCCAGCAGCCAAGGATTGGGGACTACCATCCCCTACGAGCAGTACTTC.

The count of this clone is one. The CDR3 loop reads CSAEGDSGYEQYF. CDR3 nucleotides: TGCAGCGCCGAAGGAGACAGTGGCTACGAGCAGTACTTC. This sequence joins TRBV29-1 and TRBJ2-7, with a possible D match to TRBD1 (5 bases). Germline values: CDR1 SQVTM, CDR2 ANQGSEA. Trimming removed 7 bases from V and 3 bases from J, with 16 bases in between. The CDR3 extends over 13 amino acids.

This chain connects TRBV9 to TRBJ1-4, with a tentative D call TRBD1 (6 bases). Trimming removed 0 bases at V and 2 bases at J, with 11 bases between. Germline V lookup: CDR1 SGDLS, CDR2 YYNGEE. The CDR3 loop spans 16 amino acids. The CDR3 DNA follows: TGTGCCAGCAGCGTAGAAGGGGGGGCTACTAATGAAAAACTGTTTTTT. This codes for CASSVEGGATNEKLFF.

V gene TRBV29-1 combines with J gene TRBJ2-5, with D maybe TRBD2 (6 bases). This CDR3 comprises 13 residues. Germline loops: CDR1 SQVTM, CDR2 ANQGSEA. The ends were cut back, 7 bases at V and 1 base at J, with 13 bases in the middle. Here the CDR3 DNA reads TGCAGCGCCCACCGGCGGGGCCAAGAGACCCAGTACTTC. It is translated as CSAHRRGQETQYF.